Following are 12 T cell receptor beta chains from one sample sequenced in a study of shared clonotypes between healthy human individuals. The naive CD8 subset, CD45RO-negative cells positively selected for CCR7, excluded terminally differentiated effector memory CD45RA+ cells. The assay was immunoSEQ multiplex PCR, and TCRdb's table has in-frame clones only and misses some. The sample has around 2,000,000 clones; around 93% are singletons. The sample consisted of naive CD8+ T cells from PBMCs. The receptors here all came from a man between 18 and 35 years old in good health. Some clones in this sample may be carry-over from other donors' samples.

The V call is TRBV4-3, the J call TRBJ2-1; D not resolved. Germline V gives CDR1 LGHNA, CDR2 YSLEER. Trimming removed 0 bases from V and 4 bases from J, with 4 bases in between. CDR3 size: 13 residues. The CDR3 coding sequence is TGCGCCAGCAGCCAAGAGAGGTACAATGAGCAGTTCTTC. It yields the protein CASSQERYNEQFF.

This clone was counted a single time. The chain combines TRBV28 with TRBJ2-3, with 13 bases that match TRBD2. The V and J ends lost 5 bases and 2 bases, in that order; junction bases with no gene match: 7. The CDR3 is 17 amino acids. Germline V gene sequence: CDR1 MDHEN, CDR2 SYDVKM. CDR3 DNA: TGTGCCAGCAGTCCCGGGACTAGCGGGACCCACACAGATACGCAGTATTTT. Its protein is CASSPGTSGTHTDTQYF. The variable domain in full, with the rest retrieved from reference TRBV28 and TRBJ2-3, is DVKVTQSSRYLVKRTGEKVFLECVQDMDHENMFWYRQDPGLGLRLIYFSYDVKMKEKGDIPEGYSVSREKKERFSLILESASTNQTSMYLCASSPGTSGTHTDTQYFGPGTRLTVL.

Comment on this clone: Other DNA sequences of this sample code for an identical CDR3. The chain combines TRBV27 with TRBJ2-3; the D gene is possibly TRBD1 (5 bases). CDR3 length: 13 residues. Trimming cost V 6 bases and J 3 bases, with 10 bases left between them. Germline-derived CDR1 and CDR2 are MNHEY and SMNVEV (reference sequence). The CDR3 spells CASSWGRTDTQYF. Written as DNA, the CDR3 is TGTGCCAGCAGCTGGGGCAGAACAGATACGCAGTATTTT.

This clone was observed a few times. The chain carries TRBV7-9 and TRBJ1-1; 7 bases align to TRBD1. V lost 5 bases, J lost 5 bases, and 8 bases stayed unmatched. The germline V gene has CDR1 SEHNR and CDR2 FQNEAQ (reference sequence). The CDR3 has 14 residues. The CDR3 spells CASSTTGDYTEAFF. The DNA for the CDR3 is TGTGCCAGCAGCACCACAGGGGATTATACTGAAGCTTTCTTT.

The chain has TRBV6-1 and TRBJ2-1, with D unresolved. Germline values: CDR1 MNHNS, CDR2 SASEGT. The ends were cut back, 4 bases at V and 10 bases at J, with 2 bases in the middle. The CDR3 is 9 residues long. Here the CDR3 reads CASSVEQFF. The CDR3 DNA reads as TGTGCCAGCAGTGTCGAGCAGTTCTTC.

This rearrangement joins TRBV28 to TRBJ2-5; no firm D call. The CDR3 is 14 residues long. The V end was cut by 5 bases, the J end by 5 bases, with 15 bases between. CDR1 is MDHEN and CDR2 is SYDVKM in the germline V gene. CDR3 amino acids: CASSLIGLRETQYF. CDR3 coding DNA: TGTGCCAGCAGTCTAATAGGTCTGAGGGAGACCCAGTACTTC.

A note on this clone: The same CDR3 is also encoded by other DNA sequences in this sample. The rearrangement uses TRBV7-9 and TRBJ2-7, with 10 bases that match TRBD2. Germline CDR1 and CDR2: SEHNR and FQNEAQ (reference sequence). Trimming cost V 1 base and J 4 bases; bases outside gene matches: 4. The length of the CDR3 is 15 residues. Here the CDR3 reads CASSLVPSGSYEQYF. DNA for the CDR3: TGTGCCAGCAGCTTAGTACCTAGCGGGAGTTACGAGCAGTACTTC. Together with reference TRBV7-9 and TRBJ2-7, the CDR3 gives the full variable domain: DTGVSQNPRHKITKRGQNVTFRCDPISEHNRLYWYRQTLGQGPEFLTYFQNEAQLEKSRLLSDRFSAERPKGSFSTLEIQRTEQGDSAMYLCASSLVPSGSYEQYFGPGTRLTVT.

Note on this clone: The sample contains more than one DNA sequence encoding this CDR3. The chain joins TRBV7-9 to TRBJ2-7, with TRBD1 matching over 10 bases. V gave up 4 bases and J gave up 4 bases; unmatched junction bases: 4. The CDR3 is made up of 14 amino acids. Per the germline V gene, CDR1 is SEHNR and CDR2 is FQNEAQ (reference sequence). The CDR3 bases are TGTGCCAGCAGCTCCCGGGACAGGGGATACGAGCAGTACTTC. It specifies CASSSRDRGYEQYF. The whole variable domain, remainder taken from reference TRBV7-9 and TRBJ2-7, is DTGVSQNPRHKITKRGQNVTFRCDPISEHNRLYWYRQTLGQGPEFLTYFQNEAQLEKSRLLSDRFSAERPKGSFSTLEIQRTEQGDSAMYLCASSSRDRGYEQYFGPGTRLTVT.

The chain recombines TRBV5-5 with TRBJ2-7; a possible D gene is TRBD2 (6 bases). The CDR3 length is 13 residues. CDR1 and CDR2 (germline): SGHKS, YYEKEE (reference sequence). V was cut by 6 bases and J by 3 bases, with 13 bases left in between. CDR3 sequence reads: CASTGDTSYEQYF. The CDR3 nucleotides read TGTGCCAGCACGGGGGATACGAGCTACGAGCAGTACTTC.

This chain connects TRBV7-9 to TRBJ2-6; no reliable D call. Trimming removed 5 bases at V and 0 bases at J, with 17 bases between. Germline V gives CDR1 SEHNR, CDR2 FQNEAQ (reference sequence). The CDR3 is 18 amino acids. This CDR3 reads CASSTVLAASSGANVLTF. DNA for the CDR3: TGTGCCAGCAGCACTGTCTTGGCAGCTTCCTCTGGGGCCAACGTCCTGACTTTC.

The chain combines TRBV2 with TRBJ1-2, with a possible D match to TRBD1 (5 bases). There are 15 residues in the CDR3. Looked up from germline, CDR1 is SNHLY and CDR2 is FYNNEI. V was shortened by 2 bases and J by 6 bases, with 16 bases between the two germline ends. CDR3 in amino acids: CASSESWQGVNGYTF. The CDR3 nucleotides are TGTGCCAGCAGTGAATCGTGGCAGGGAGTGAATGGCTACACCTTC.

J is TRBJ1-1 and V is TRBV7-2; D gene ambiguous. Germline V gene sequence: CDR1 SGHTA, CDR2 FQGNSA. Trimming took off 2 bases at V and 4 bases at J, with 20 bases between the two ends. The CDR3 runs to 17 residues. The CDR3 here is CASSLSLRVSVATEAFF. In DNA, the CDR3 is TGTGCCAGCAGCTTATCCCTCCGGGTTTCAGTTGCCACTGAAGCTTTCTTT. Drawing the rest from reference TRBV7-2 and TRBJ1-1, the complete variable domain is GAGVSQSPSNKVTEKGKDVELRCDPISGHTALYWYRQSLGQGLEFLIYFQGNSAPDKSGLPSDRFSAERTGGSVSTLTIQRTQQEDSAVYLCASSLSLRVSVATEAFFGQGTRLTVV.